These 5 T cell receptor beta chains originate from one sample sequenced in a study of shared clonotypes between healthy human individuals. Sequencing was performed with immunoSEQ multiplex PCR; in TCRdb, only in-frame clones are kept and a portion is missing. The table includes around 2.5 million clones, approximately 94% detected once. The source material was naive CD4+ T cells from PBMCs. Subset specified: CD45RA+ positively selected. The source of these receptors is a man in his late teens or twenties in good health. Some clones in this sample may be carry-over from other donors' samples.

The chain links TRBV25-1 to TRBJ2-7; D might be TRBD2 (6 bases). CDR1 is MGHDK and CDR2 is SYGVNS in the germline V gene. The germline V and J ends were trimmed by 0 bases and 7 bases, with 16 bases remaining between them. The CDR3 runs 15 residues. In DNA, the CDR3 is TGTGCCAGCAGTGAATATATCGGGGGTGAAGGGGAGCAGTACTTC. Amino acids: CASSEYIGGEGEQYF.

The CDR3 loop reads CASSQDSRDGAEQYF. CDR3 nucleotides: TGCGCCAGCAGCCAAGATAGTAGGGACGGGGCCGAGCAGTACTTC. The V gene is TRBV4-3, the J gene TRBJ2-7; D may be TRBD1 or TRBD2 (5 bases each). The CDR3 is made up of 15 amino acids. Per germline, CDR1 LGHNA and CDR2 YSLEER. With 0 bases removed from V and 6 bases from J, the gap between germline ends came to 15 bases.

The V and J genes are TRBV18 and TRBJ2-2, with D hard to call. The CDR3 contains 14 residues. Trimming took 4 bases from V and 0 from J, leaving 6 bases between them. Looked up from germline, CDR1 is KGHSH and CDR2 is LQKENI. DNA of the CDR3: TGTGCCAGCTCACGACTGTCGAACACCGGGGAGCTGTTTTTT. Translation: CASSRLSNTGELFF.

This clone has only a few counts. J is TRBJ1-1 and V is TRBV11-2, with a weak D call TRBD1 (6 bases). The CDR3 extends over 14 amino acids. Germline V gene lookup returns CDR1 SGHAT and CDR2 FQNNGV. V lost 6 bases and J 8 bases, leaving 19 bases between the germline ends. The CDR3 is CASRTVRTVREAFF. The CDR3 DNA is TGTGCCAGCAGGACAGTCCGGACAGTTCGAGAAGCTTTCTTT.

J is TRBJ2-3 and V is TRBV9; TRBD2 agrees at 13 bases. This CDR3 contains 18 residues. J was trimmed by 3 bases and V by 0 bases; bases with no gene match: 7. Per germline, CDR1 SGDLS and CDR2 YYNGEE. This CDR3 is CASSVVGLAGDGTDTQYF. The DNA for the CDR3 is TGTGCCAGCAGCGTAGTTGGACTAGCGGGAGATGGGACAGATACGCAGTATTTT.